This T cell receptor beta chain was sequenced during a study of cytomegalovirus exposure and HLA in healthy donors. Study-level points and caveats: A later analysis associated around 17,000 TCR beta sequences with HLA alleles at a 0.05 false discovery rate. When analyzed later, the rates of TCR association showed variation by HLA locus, with DRB1 the most and HLA-C the fewest. A previous analysis found most TCR beta V segments productive roughly 87% or roughly 30% of the time.

The PCR made use of 60 Vbeta and 13 Jbeta primers. Assay used: immunoSEQ multiplex PCR; TCRdb lists only in-frame clones, some missing. The sample has fewer than 250,000 clones; under 85% are singletons. For this clone: The antigen is undetermined.

The sequence came from a woman younger than 35 in good health and CMV-seronegative. Source material: PBMCs.

This chain's CDR3 is CASSRMGGDSNQPQHF. Here the CDR3 DNA reads TGTGCCAGCTCCAGAATGGGGGGGGATAGCAATCAGCCCCAGCATTTT. V is TRBV28 and J is TRBJ1-5; a weak D match, TRBD1 (5 bases). CDR3 size: 16 residues. Between the trimmed V and J ends, which lost 8 bases and 0 bases, there was a span of 17 bases. Germline loops: CDR1 MDHEN, CDR2 SYDVKM.